This TCR beta chain was identified during a study of blood T cell repertoires in COVID-19. The protocol was immunoSEQ multiplex PCR, while the TCRdb copy is restricted to in-frame clones and leaves out a portion. Among 50,000 to 75,000 clones, more than 75% were seen once, and the ten largest hold about 14%. With V trimmed by 3 bases and J by 7 bases, 9 bases remained unmatched. Germline CDR1 DFQATT, CDR2 SNEGSKA (reference sequence). The CDR3 extends over 15 amino acids. The receptor was derived from a man aged 55-75 years with COVID-19, enrolled during active disease. The chain employs TRBV20-1 and TRBJ2-1; 10 bases match TRBD1. Sequenced: peripheral blood. CDR3 protein: CSASFRDRGHNEQFF. Here the CDR3 DNA reads TGCAGTGCTAGTTTTCGAGACAGGGGGCATAATGAGCAGTTCTTC.